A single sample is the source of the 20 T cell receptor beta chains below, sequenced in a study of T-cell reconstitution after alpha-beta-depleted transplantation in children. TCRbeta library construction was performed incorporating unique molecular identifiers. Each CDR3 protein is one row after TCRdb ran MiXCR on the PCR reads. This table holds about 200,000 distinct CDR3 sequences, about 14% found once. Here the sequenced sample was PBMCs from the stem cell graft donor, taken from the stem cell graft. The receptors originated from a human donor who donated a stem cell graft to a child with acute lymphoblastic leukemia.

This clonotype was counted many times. This chain's CDR3 is CASSLIVAYTGELFF. In DNA form, the CDR3 reads TGTGCCAGCAGTTTAATTGTGGCGTACACCGGGGAGCTGTTTTTT. This rearrangement joins TRBV12-3 or TRBV12-4 to TRBJ2-2, with unresolved D. The CDR3 contains 15 residues. Trimming cost V 2 bases and J 3 bases, with 10 bases left between them.

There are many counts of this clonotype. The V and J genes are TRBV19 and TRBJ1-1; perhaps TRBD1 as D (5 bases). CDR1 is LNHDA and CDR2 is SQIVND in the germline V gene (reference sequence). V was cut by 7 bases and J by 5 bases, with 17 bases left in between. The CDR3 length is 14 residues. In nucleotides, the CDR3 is TGTGCCAGTATGGGAGGGGAAAGGTGGACTGAAGCTTTCTTT. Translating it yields CASMGGERWTEAFF.

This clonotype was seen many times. The CDR3 sequence is CSAPQGNEQFF. Here the CDR3 DNA reads TGCAGTGCTCCACAGGGCAATGAGCAGTTCTTC. The chain uses TRBV20-1 and TRBJ2-1; a possible D gene is TRBD1 (6 bases). The ends were cut back, 5 bases at V and 6 bases at J, with 8 bases in the middle. Germline CDR1 and CDR2: DFQATT and SNEGSKA (reference sequence). The CDR3 contains 11 residues.

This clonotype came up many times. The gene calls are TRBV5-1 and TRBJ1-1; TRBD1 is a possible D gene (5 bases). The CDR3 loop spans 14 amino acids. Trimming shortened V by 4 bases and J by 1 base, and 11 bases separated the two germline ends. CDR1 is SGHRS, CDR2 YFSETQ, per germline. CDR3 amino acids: CASSEDKENTEAFF. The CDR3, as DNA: TGCGCCAGCAGCGAGGACAAAGAGAACACTGAAGCTTTCTTT. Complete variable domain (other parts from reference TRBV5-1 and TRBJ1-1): KAGVTQTPRYLIKTRGQQVTLSCSPISGHRSVSWYQQTPGQGLQFLFEYFSETQRNKGNFPGRFSGRQFSNSRSEMNVSTLELGDSALYLCASSEDKENTEAFFGQGTRLTVV.

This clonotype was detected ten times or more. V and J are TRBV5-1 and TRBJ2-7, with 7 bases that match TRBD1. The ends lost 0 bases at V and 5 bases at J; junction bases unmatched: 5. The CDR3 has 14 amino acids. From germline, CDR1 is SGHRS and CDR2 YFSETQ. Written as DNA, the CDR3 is TGCGCCAGCAGCTTGGAGGGACAGCCTGACGAGCAGTACTTC. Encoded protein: CASSLEGQPDEQYF. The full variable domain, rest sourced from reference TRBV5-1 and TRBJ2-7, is KAGVTQTPRYLIKTRGQQVTLSCSPISGHRSVSWYQQTPGQGLQFLFEYFSETQRNKGNFPGRFSGRQFSNSRSEMNVSTLELGDSALYLCASSLEGQPDEQYFGPGTRLTVT.

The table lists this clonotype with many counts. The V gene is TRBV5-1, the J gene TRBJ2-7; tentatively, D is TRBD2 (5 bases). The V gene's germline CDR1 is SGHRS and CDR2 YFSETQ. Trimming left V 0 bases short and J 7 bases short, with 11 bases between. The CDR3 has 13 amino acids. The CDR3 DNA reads TGCGCCAGCAGCTTGGTGGAGGATGGGGAGCAGTACTTC. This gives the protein CASSLVEDGEQYF.

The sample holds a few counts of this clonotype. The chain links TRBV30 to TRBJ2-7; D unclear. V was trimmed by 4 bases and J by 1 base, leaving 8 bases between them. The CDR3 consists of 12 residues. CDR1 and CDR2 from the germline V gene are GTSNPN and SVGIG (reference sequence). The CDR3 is CAWNKGSYEQYF. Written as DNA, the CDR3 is TGTGCCTGGAACAAAGGATCCTACGAGCAGTACTTC.

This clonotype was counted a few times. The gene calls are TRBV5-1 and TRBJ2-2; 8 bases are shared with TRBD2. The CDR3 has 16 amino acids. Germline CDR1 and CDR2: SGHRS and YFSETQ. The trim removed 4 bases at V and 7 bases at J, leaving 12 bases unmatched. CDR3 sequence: CASSPPTGGPGGELFF. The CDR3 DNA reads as TGCGCCAGCAGCCCCCCCACGGGAGGGCCGGGCGGGGAGCTGTTTTTT.

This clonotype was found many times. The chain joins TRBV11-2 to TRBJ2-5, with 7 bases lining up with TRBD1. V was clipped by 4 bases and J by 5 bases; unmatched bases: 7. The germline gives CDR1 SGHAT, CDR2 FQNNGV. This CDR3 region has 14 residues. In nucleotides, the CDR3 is TGTGCCAGCAGCTCCTATGACAGGGACGAGACCCAGTACTTC. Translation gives CASSSYDRDETQYF.

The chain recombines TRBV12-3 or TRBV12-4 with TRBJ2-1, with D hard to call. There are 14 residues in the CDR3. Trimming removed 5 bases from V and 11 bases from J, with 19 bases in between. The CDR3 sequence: CASSTIQGPEKQFF. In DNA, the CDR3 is TGTGCCAGCAGTACAATTCAAGGACCAGAGAAGCAGTTCTTC.

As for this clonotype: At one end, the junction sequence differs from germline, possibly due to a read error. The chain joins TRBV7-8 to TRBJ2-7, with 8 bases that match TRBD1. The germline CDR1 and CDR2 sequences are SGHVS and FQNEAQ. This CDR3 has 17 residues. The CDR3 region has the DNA TGTGCCAGCAGCTTTGGACAGGGAACAAAAAAGTTTTACGACCAGTACTTC. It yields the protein CASSFGQGTKKFYDQYF. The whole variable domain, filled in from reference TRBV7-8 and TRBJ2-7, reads GAGVSQSPRYKVAKRGQDVALRCDPISGHVSLFWYQQALGQGPEFLTYFQNEAQLDKSGLPSDRFFAERPEGSVSTLKIQRTQQEDSAVYLCASSFGQGTKKFYDQYFGPGTRLTVT.

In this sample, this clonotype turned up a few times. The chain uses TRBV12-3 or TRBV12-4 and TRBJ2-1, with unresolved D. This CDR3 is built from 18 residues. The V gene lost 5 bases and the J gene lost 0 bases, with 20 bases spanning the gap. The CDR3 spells CASSPFPAGYSSYNEQFF. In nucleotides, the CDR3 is TGTGCCAGCAGTCCCTTTCCTGCCGGTTATAGCTCCTACAATGAGCAGTTCTTC.

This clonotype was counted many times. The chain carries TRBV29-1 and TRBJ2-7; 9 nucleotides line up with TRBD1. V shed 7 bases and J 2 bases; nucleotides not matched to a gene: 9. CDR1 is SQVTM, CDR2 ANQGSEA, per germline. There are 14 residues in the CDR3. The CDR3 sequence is CSAARDRATYEQYF. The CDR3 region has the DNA TGCAGCGCCGCCCGGGACAGGGCTACCTACGAGCAGTACTTC.

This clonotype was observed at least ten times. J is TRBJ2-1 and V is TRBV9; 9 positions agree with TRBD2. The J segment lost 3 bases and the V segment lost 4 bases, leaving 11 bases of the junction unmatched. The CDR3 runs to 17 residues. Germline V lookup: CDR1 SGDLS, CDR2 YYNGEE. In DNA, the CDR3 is TGTGCCAGCAGCCCTCGAGCTAGCGGGAAGGACTACAATGAGCAGTTCTTC. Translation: CASSPRASGKDYNEQFF.

The CDR3 is CASSLPPAYEQYF. CDR3 nucleotide sequence: TGTGCCAGCAGCCTACCCCCCGCCTACGAGCAGTACTTC. The chain combines TRBV7-2 with TRBJ2-7, with no clear D. Between the trimmed V and J ends, which lost 5 bases and 2 bases, there was a span of 10 bases. The germline V gene encodes CDR1 SGHTA and CDR2 FQGNSA. The CDR3 is 13 amino acids.

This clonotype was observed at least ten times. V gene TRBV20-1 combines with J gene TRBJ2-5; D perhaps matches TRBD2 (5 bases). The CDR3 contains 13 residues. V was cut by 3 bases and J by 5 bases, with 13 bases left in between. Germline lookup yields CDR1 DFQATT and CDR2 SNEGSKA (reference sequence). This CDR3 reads CSASRRARETQYF. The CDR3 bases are TGCAGTGCTAGCAGGCGGGCGCGGGAGACCCAGTACTTC.

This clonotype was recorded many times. In nucleotides, the CDR3 is TGCGCCAGCAGCCAGCAGACCTCTGGGGCCAACGTCCTGACTTTC. Translated: CASSQQTSGANVLTF. The chain links TRBV5-1 to TRBJ2-6; no firm D call. CDR3 size: 15 residues. Germline V gene sequence: CDR1 SGHRS, CDR2 YFSETQ. Trimming cost V 4 bases and J 0 bases, with 8 bases left between them.

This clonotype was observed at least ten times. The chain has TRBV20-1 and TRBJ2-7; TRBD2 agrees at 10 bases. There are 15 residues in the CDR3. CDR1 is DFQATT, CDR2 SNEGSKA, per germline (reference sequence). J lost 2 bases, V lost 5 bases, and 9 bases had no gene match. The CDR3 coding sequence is TGCAGTGCTTTGCCCGGGACTAGCGCCGCCTACGAGCAGTACTTC. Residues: CSALPGTSAAYEQYF.

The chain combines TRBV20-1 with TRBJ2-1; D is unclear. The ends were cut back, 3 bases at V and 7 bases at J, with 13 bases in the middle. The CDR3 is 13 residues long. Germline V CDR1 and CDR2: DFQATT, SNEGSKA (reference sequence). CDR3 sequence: CSASPSLENEQFF. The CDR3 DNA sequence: TGCAGTGCTAGCCCCAGCTTGGAAAATGAGCAGTTCTTC.

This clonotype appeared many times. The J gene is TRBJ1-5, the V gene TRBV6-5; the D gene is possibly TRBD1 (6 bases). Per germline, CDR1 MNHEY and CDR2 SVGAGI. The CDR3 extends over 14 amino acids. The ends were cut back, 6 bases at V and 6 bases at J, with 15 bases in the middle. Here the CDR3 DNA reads TGTGCCAGCAGCACAGGGTTGGCGTCTCAGCCCCAGCATTTT. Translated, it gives CASSTGLASQPQHF.